The 17 T cell receptor beta chains listed next were all sequenced from one sample in a study of identifying expanded T cells in peripheral blood. The table came from immunoSEQ multiplex PCR; TCRdb's copy has only in-frame clones and leaves some out. Of approximately 110,000 clones in the sample, about 89% were seen once. Sequenced input: blood. All receptors come from a person between 18 and 75 years old in good health.

The chain couples TRBV12-5 to TRBJ1-2; 7 bases match TRBD1. V lost 4 bases to trimming and J lost 7 bases; unmatched junction nucleotides: 9. CDR1 is LGHNT, CDR2 FRNRAP, per germline. The CDR3 contains 14 residues. CDR3 nucleotides: TGTGCTAGTGGTTCCCCGACAGGGAATTTTGGCTACACCTTC. Protein product: CASGSPTGNFGYTF. Full variable domain (missing parts from reference TRBV12-5 and TRBJ1-2): DARVTQTPRHKVTEMGQEVTMRCQPILGHNTVFWYRQTMMQGLELLAYFRNRAPLDDSGMPKDRFSAEMPDATLATLKIQPSEPRDSAVYFCASGSPTGNFGYTFGSGTRLTVV.

This clone has just a few counts. This chain joins TRBV6-5 and TRBJ1-3; D ambiguous. This CDR3 is built from 12 residues. V was cut by 4 bases and J by 8 bases, with 9 bases left in between. Germline lookup yields CDR1 MNHEY and CDR2 SVGAGI. The CDR3 is CASSSSRDTIYF. CDR3 nucleotide sequence: TGTGCCAGCAGTTCCTCTAGGGACACCATATATTTT.

This chain uses TRBV28 with TRBJ2-7; D is ambiguous. V lost 6 bases and J 3 bases, leaving 18 bases between the germline ends. Germline V gene data show CDR1 as MDHEN and CDR2 as SYDVKM. This CDR3 region has 15 residues. CDR3 bases: TGTGCCAGCAGCCCCCGTTTGGGTTCAATCTACGAGCAGTACTTC. Amino acids: CASSPRLGSIYEQYF.

This chain joins TRBV4-1 and TRBJ1-4; TRBD1 agrees at 7 bases. The CDR3 is 15 residues long. V gave up 6 bases and J gave up 8 bases; unmatched junction bases: 12. Germline assignment: CDR1 MGHRA and CDR2 YSYEKL. The CDR3 is CASSQHRGVGEKLFF. CDR3 coding DNA: TGCGCCAGCAGTCAACACAGGGGAGTAGGGGAAAAACTGTTTTTT.

This sequence joins TRBV6-5 and TRBJ1-5, with D perhaps matching TRBD1 (5 bases). Trimming pared 0 bases from V and 9 bases from J, leaving 9 bases between. The CDR3 contains 13 residues. CDR1 is MNHEY, CDR2 SVGAGI, per germline. CDR3 sequence: CASSYSRGGPQHF. The CDR3 DNA reads TGTGCCAGCAGTTACTCCCGTGGGGGGCCCCAGCATTTT.

This chain joins TRBV4-2 and TRBJ2-3; D is perhaps TRBD1 (6 bases). The V gene lost 5 bases and the J gene lost 5 bases, with 14 bases spanning the gap. This CDR3 spans 14 amino acids. Germline assignment: CDR1 LGHNA and CDR2 YNFKEQ. CDR3 loop: CASSLAGGRDTQYF. CDR3 bases: TGTGCCAGCAGCTTGGCTGGGGGCAGAGATACGCAGTATTTT.

This clone was seen only once. This chain links TRBV13 with TRBJ1-2; 12 nucleotides line up with TRBD1. Trimming cost V 3 bases and J 5 bases; bases outside gene matches: 4. The CDR3 has 15 residues. CDR1 PRHDT and CDR2 FYEKMQ come from the germline V gene (reference sequence). CDR3 in DNA: TGTGCCAGCAGCTTTGGGACAGGGGGCGGATATGGCTACACCTTC. It translates to CASSFGTGGGYGYTF. Variable domain in full (rest from reference TRBV13 and TRBJ1-2): AAGVIQSPRHLIKEKRETATLKCYPIPRHDTVYWYQQGPGQDPQFLISFYEKMQSDKGSIPDRFSAQQFSDYHSELNMSSLELGDSALYFCASSFGTGGGYGYTFGSGTRLTVV.

This clone was seen once. The rearrangement links TRBV6-5 to TRBJ1-1; 9 bases agree with TRBD1. CDR1 MNHEY and CDR2 SVGAGI come from the germline V gene. V lost 5 bases, J lost 1 base, and 5 bases stayed unmatched. This CDR3 spans 15 amino acids. For the CDR3, the DNA is TGTGCCAGCAGTACCACAGGGGGCGCGAACACTGAAGCTTTCTTT. Translation gives CASSTTGGANTEAFF.

The chain links TRBV6-1 to TRBJ2-5, with TRBD1 identical over 7 bases. Germline-derived CDR1 and CDR2 are MNHNS and SASEGT. The junction had 5 bases not matched to a gene; V was cut back by 6 bases and J by 4 bases. The CDR3 contains 13 residues. CDR3 DNA: TGTGCCAGCAGAGGACAGGCGGGAGAGACCCAGTACTTC. Residues: CASRGQAGETQYF.

The chain is built from TRBV27 and TRBJ2-1; D is ambiguous. Trimming took 2 bases from V and 7 from J, leaving 6 bases between them. Germline V gives CDR1 MNHEY, CDR2 SMNVEV (reference sequence). The CDR3 has 12 residues. CDR3 DNA: TGTGCCAGCAGTTTACTAGGGAATGAGCAGTTCTTC. Its translation: CASSLLGNEQFF.

The chain carries TRBV13 and TRBJ2-5; D uncertain. The V end was cut by 1 base, the J end by 3 bases, with 0 bases between. Germline loops: CDR1 PRHDT, CDR2 FYEKMQ (reference sequence). This CDR3 is 11 amino acids long. CDR3 bases: TGTGCCAGCAGCTTAGAAGAGACCCAGTACTTC. Protein product: CASSLEETQYF.

This clone was detected only once. V is TRBV11-2 and J is TRBJ1-2; the D gene is possibly TRBD1 (5 bases). Germline assignment: CDR1 SGHAT and CDR2 FQNNGV. Between the trimmed V and J ends, which lost 3 bases and 5 bases, there was a span of 16 bases. CDR3 length: 15 residues. The CDR3: CASSLASGIPYGYTF. CDR3 coding DNA: TGTGCCAGCAGCTTGGCCTCAGGGATACCGTATGGCTACACCTTC.

The V call is TRBV5-1, the J call TRBJ1-2; D is perhaps TRBD1 (6 bases). Germline CDR1 SGHRS, CDR2 YFSETQ. This CDR3 contains 15 residues. The germline V and J ends were trimmed by 4 bases and 4 bases, with 17 bases remaining between them. The CDR3 nucleotides read TGCGCCAGCAGCCTGGGGGCCCGGGCCAGCTATGGCTACACCTTC. Translated, it gives CASSLGARASYGYTF.

The CDR3 sequence is CASSPGQGYSPLHF. Written as DNA, the CDR3 is TGTGCCAGCAGCCCCGGACAGGGGTATTCACCCCTCCACTTT. V and J are TRBV7-6 and TRBJ1-6, with TRBD1 matching over 9 bases. There are 14 residues in the CDR3. V shed 5 bases, J shed 8 bases, and the junction held 4 bases outside the gene matches. From germline, CDR1 is SGHVS and CDR2 FNYEAQ.

The chain is built from TRBV27 and TRBJ2-1; 7 positions agree with TRBD1. The germline V gene encodes CDR1 MNHEY and CDR2 SMNVEV (reference sequence). The length of the CDR3 is 15 residues. The V and J ends lost 4 bases and 4 bases, in that order; junction bases with no gene match: 7. In DNA, the CDR3 is TGTGCCAGCAGTTGGGGACAGTTGGGGTACAATGAGCAGTTCTTC. Its translation is CASSWGQLGYNEQFF.

V and J are TRBV4-3 and TRBJ2-5; D ambiguous. Trimming left V 1 base short and J 7 bases short, with 16 bases between. CDR1 LGHNA and CDR2 YSLEER come from the germline V gene. The CDR3 totals 15 residues. The CDR3 sequence: CASSQGLAGRATQYF. CDR3 coding DNA: TGCGCCAGCAGCCAAGGCCTGGCCGGTAGGGCGACCCAGTACTTC.

The chain combines TRBV7-8 with TRBJ1-1; 8 nucleotides agree with TRBD1. The junction had 3 bases not matched to a gene; V was cut back by 5 bases and J by 4 bases. This CDR3 comprises 13 residues. Per the germline V gene, CDR1 is SGHVS and CDR2 is FQNEAQ. The CDR3 region is CASSRTGGTEAFF. The CDR3 DNA reads as TGTGCCAGCAGCCGTACAGGGGGCACTGAAGCTTTCTTT. Filled out from reference TRBV7-8 and TRBJ1-1, the complete variable domain reads GAGVSQSPRYKVAKRGQDVALRCDPISGHVSLFWYQQALGQGPEFLTYFQNEAQLDKSGLPSDRFFAERPEGSVSTLKIQRTQQEDSAVYLCASSRTGGTEAFFGQGTRLTVV.